Presented here are 19 T cell receptor beta chains from one specimen sequenced in a study of blood T cells in healthy people across ages. The authors ran a second PCR of about 6 to 11 cycles using a sample-barcoded 5' primer and a J-beta primer mix. TCRdb called the 5' RACE reads again in MiXCR, with one record for every CDR3 protein. Counted here are some 1 million distinct CDR3 sequences, around 43% occurring once; the ten biggest clones make up approximately 17%. The sequenced sample was blood. The receptors were sampled from a woman in her sixties in good health.

This clonotype was seen more than once but under ten times. The CDR3 loop reads CASSLLTSGRMADTQYF. The CDR3 DNA reads as TGTGCCAGCAGCTTATTGACTAGCGGGAGGATGGCAGATACGCAGTATTTT. V is TRBV7-2 and J is TRBJ2-3; 13 nucleotides align to TRBD2. After removal of 2 bases from V and 4 bases from J, the junction contained 6 bases not matched to a gene. Per germline, CDR1 SGHTA and CDR2 FQGNSA. The CDR3 covers 17 residues.

A remark on this clonotype: Compared with germline, one end of the junction differs, possibly owing to a read error. The chain employs TRBV10-3 and TRBJ2-6; D may match TRBD1 or TRBD2 (5 bases each). Germline V CDR1 and CDR2: ENHRY, SYGVKD. The CDR3 has 16 amino acids. Here the CDR3 DNA reads TGTGCCATCAGTAAAGAACAGGTCCTCGGGGCCAACGTCCCGACTTTC. This translates into CAISKEQVLGANVPTF.

The chain employs TRBV7-3 and TRBJ2-4; 12 positions match TRBD2. The J call is uncertain, as TRBJ2-5 better fits the DNA end. This CDR3 has 18 residues. Looked up from germline, CDR1 is SGHTA and CDR2 is FQGTGA. The CDR3 loop reads CASSLGLAGLAGEETQYF. The CDR3 DNA is TGTGCCAGCAGCCTTGGACTAGCGGGACTAGCTGGCGAAGAGACCCAGTACTTC.

This chain uses TRBV27 with TRBJ2-1; the match to TRBD2 covers 8 bases. The germline V gene has CDR1 MNHEY and CDR2 SMNVEV (reference sequence). This CDR3 has 18 residues. After removal of 8 bases from V and 1 base from J, the junction contained 16 bases not matched to a gene. CDR3 nucleotides: TGTGCCAGCTCTAAGGGGGTAGCGGGGCCAATTTCCTACAATGAGCAGTTCTTC. Translating gives CASSKGVAGPISYNEQFF.

This chain joins TRBV6-6 and TRBJ2-1; D is possibly TRBD2 (5 bases). This CDR3 is 15 amino acids long. The germline CDR1 and CDR2 sequences are MNHNY and SVGAGI (reference sequence). V shed 2 bases and J shed 8 bases, with 16 bases lying between them. As DNA, the CDR3 is TGTGCCAGCAGTTACGGGCAGGCCCGGCGGGATGAGCAGTTCTTC. Translated: CASSYGQARRDEQFF.

This chain links TRBV24-1 with TRBJ2-1; 7 bases are shared with TRBD2. The CDR3 covers 16 residues. V dropped 2 bases and J dropped 6; count of bases not matched to a gene: 9. Germline V gene lookup returns CDR1 KGHDR and CDR2 SFDVKD. As DNA, the CDR3 is TGTGCCACCAGTGATTACAGCTGGCGGGAGTCCAATGAGCAGTTCTTC. Its translation is CATSDYSWRESNEQFF.

The genes are TRBV6-1 and TRBJ1-2; D might be TRBD1 (6 bases). V shed 2 bases and J shed 5 bases, with 15 bases lying between them. The CDR3 spans 15 residues. Germline lookup yields CDR1 MNHNS and CDR2 SASEGT. The CDR3, as DNA: TGTGCCAGCAGTGAATCAACCGGACAGATATATGGCTACACCTTC. It specifies CASSESTGQIYGYTF.

The gene calls are TRBV4-2 and TRBJ1-5; perhaps TRBD1 as D (5 bases). The V end lost 2 bases, the J end lost 3 bases, and 8 bases lay between the germline ends. The CDR3 is 14 residues long. Germline V gene sequence: CDR1 LGHNA, CDR2 YNFKEQ. As DNA, the CDR3 is TGTGCCAGCAGCCAACCAGGGTCCAATCAGCCCCAGCATTTT. Protein product: CASSQPGSNQPQHF.

In this sample, this clonotype turned up many times. The chain carries TRBV30 and TRBJ1-2; no clear D. Between the trimmed V and J ends, which lost 1 base and 0 bases, there was a span of 3 bases. The length of the CDR3 is 12 residues. Germline V gene data show CDR1 as GTSNPN and CDR2 as SVGIG (reference sequence). Here the CDR3 reads CAWSASNYGYTF. The CDR3 DNA sequence: TGTGCCTGGAGTGCTTCTAACTATGGCTACACCTTC.

This clonotype was seen a few times. The chain employs TRBV25-1 and TRBJ1-4, with D perhaps TRBD1 (6 bases). The CDR3 totals 14 residues. Germline CDR1 reads MGHDK; CDR2 reads SYGVNS. The V end was cut by 4 bases, the J end by 7 bases, with 13 bases between. The CDR3 region has the DNA TGTGCCAGCAGTGTCGGGGGCGGGTTTGAAAAACTGTTTTTT. Amino acid sequence: CASSVGGGFEKLFF. The full variable domain, with the rest looked up from reference TRBV25-1 and TRBJ1-4, is EADIYQTPRYLVIGTGKKITLECSQTMGHDKMYWYQQDPGMELHLIHYSYGVNSTEKGDLSSESTVSRIRTEHFPLTLESARPSHTSQYLCASSVGGGFEKLFFGSGTQLSVL.

This chain links TRBV11-1 with TRBJ2-3, with 11 bases aligning to TRBD2. This CDR3 has 15 amino acids. Trimming removed 7 bases from V and 4 bases from J; junction bases left unmatched: 7. The germline V gene encodes CDR1 SGHAT and CDR2 FQDESV (reference sequence). CDR3 region: CASKTSGRGSDTQYF. In DNA, the CDR3 is TGTGCCAGCAAAACTAGCGGGAGAGGGTCAGATACGCAGTATTTT.

A few counts support this clonotype. V usage is TRBV9 and J usage is TRBJ2-3, with D possibly matching TRBD2 (5 bases). This CDR3 contains 15 residues. Trimming left V 4 bases short and J 2 bases short, with 14 bases between. CDR1 and CDR2 from the germline V gene are SGDLS and YYNGEE. CDR3: CASSTDPGDTDTQYF. The CDR3 nucleotides are TGTGCCAGCAGCACGGACCCCGGGGACACAGATACGCAGTATTTT. Full variable domain (remainder filled in from reference TRBV9 and TRBJ2-3): DSGVTQTPKHLITATGQRVTLRCSPRSGDLSVYWYQQSLDQGLQFLIQYYNGEERAKGNILERFSAQQFPDLHSELNLSSLELGDSALYFCASSTDPGDTDTQYFGPGTRLTVL.

V and J are TRBV27 and TRBJ2-7; 12 bases align to TRBD2. CDR1 is MNHEY and CDR2 is SMNVEV in the germline V gene (reference sequence). The CDR3 is 18 amino acids. The V and J ends lost 0 bases and 1 base, in that order; junction bases with no gene match: 7. The DNA for the CDR3 is TGTGCCAGCAGTTTATCGAGACTAGCGGGAGTACGTTCCTACGAGCAGTACTTC. Translating it yields CASSLSRLAGVRSYEQYF.

This clonotype was observed many times. J is TRBJ2-3 and V is TRBV6-5, with TRBD2 identical over 12 bases. Germline V gene data show CDR1 as MNHEY and CDR2 as SVGAGI. The V gene end was trimmed by 6 bases and the J gene end by 2 bases; junction bases not matched to a gene: 3. The CDR3 loop spans 15 amino acids. This chain's CDR3 is CASSRLAGDTDTQYF. For the CDR3, the DNA is TGTGCCAGCAGCCGACTAGCGGGAGACACAGATACGCAGTATTTT.

This chain connects TRBV5-6 to TRBJ2-3, with D perhaps assigned TRBD1 or TRBD2 (5 bases each). Germline V gene data show CDR1 as SGHDT and CDR2 as YYEEEE. This CDR3 is built from 13 residues. V was shortened by 4 bases and J by 7 bases, with 13 bases between the two germline ends. CDR3 sequence (DNA): TGTGCCAGCAGCCCCTGGGACCTCTATACGCAGTATTTT. It yields the protein CASSPWDLYTQYF.

In DNA, the CDR3 is TGTGCCAGCAGTTACTCGCGACTAGCGGTAGTCAATGAGCAGTTCTTC. It specifies CASSYSRLAVVNEQFF. V and J are TRBV6-5 and TRBJ2-1; 9 nucleotides match TRBD2. CDR3 length equals 16 residues. J was trimmed by 6 bases and V by 0 bases; bases with no gene match: 6. CDR1 MNHEY and CDR2 SVGAGI come from the germline V gene.

This clonotype was found a few times. DNA of the CDR3: TGTGCCAGCAGCCCACGCCGGGGGAATTCTGGGGCCAACGTCCTGACTTTC. It codes for CASSPRRGNSGANVLTF. The rearrangement links TRBV3-1 to TRBJ2-6; weak D call: TRBD2 (6 bases). The V end was cut by 4 bases, the J end by 1 base, with 14 bases between. This CDR3 is built from 17 residues. Germline V lookup: CDR1 LGHDT, CDR2 YNNKEL (reference sequence).

The CDR3 region is CASSYGQGGDTQYF. The CDR3 DNA follows: TGTGCCAGCAGTTACGGACAGGGTGGCGATACGCAGTATTTT. The rearrangement uses TRBV27 and TRBJ2-3, with TRBD1 matching over 8 bases. The CDR3 runs 14 residues. Per germline, CDR1 MNHEY and CDR2 SMNVEV (reference sequence). V was clipped by 4 bases and J by 6 bases; unmatched bases: 6.

The V and J genes are TRBV29-1 and TRBJ1-2; the D is unclear. Per the germline V gene, CDR1 is SQVTM and CDR2 is ANQGSEA. Trimming removed 2 bases from V and 8 bases from J, with 18 bases in between. This CDR3 is built from 14 residues. The CDR3: CSVETAPGGLGYTF. Here the CDR3 DNA reads TGCAGCGTTGAAACGGCACCGGGTGGCCTAGGCTACACCTTC.